These 22 T cell receptor beta chains came from one sample sequenced in a study of shared clonotypes between healthy human individuals. Assay: immunoSEQ multiplex PCR; the TCRdb copy retains only in-frame clones and omits some. This table has around 350,000 clones, around 67% appearing once. The material sequenced was memory CD4+ T cells sorted from blood. Subset described: CD45RA-negative fraction. The source is a man aged 25-45 years in good health.

The rearrangement uses TRBV7-9 and TRBJ2-3, with TRBD2 matching over 8 bases. In germline, CDR1 is SEHNR, CDR2 FQNEAQ (reference sequence). After removal of 1 base from V and 3 bases from J, the junction contained 3 bases not matched to a gene. The CDR3 is 15 residues long. This chain's CDR3 is CASSLGTSQTDTQYF. As DNA, the CDR3 is TGTGCCAGCAGCTTAGGGACTAGCCAAACAGATACGCAGTATTTT.

The chain carries TRBV28 and TRBJ2-7, with 8 bases identical to TRBD1. V lost 10 bases to trimming and J lost 5 bases; unmatched junction nucleotides: 7. The CDR3 sequence is 12 residues long. Germline CDR1 and CDR2: MDHEN and SYDVKM. The DNA of the CDR3 is TGTGCCACCGGACAGGGCTTCCACGAGCAGTACTTC. It specifies CATGQGFHEQYF.

The chain joins TRBV9 to TRBJ2-2; 9 positions agree with TRBD2. The germline CDR1 and CDR2 sequences are SGDLS and YYNGEE. The V and J ends lost 5 bases and 0 bases, in that order; junction bases with no gene match: 5. This CDR3 is 16 amino acids long. CDR3 residues: CASSGGLAPNTGELFF. For the CDR3, the DNA is TGTGCCAGCAGTGGAGGACTAGCGCCGAACACCGGGGAGCTGTTTTTT.

This clone was seen just once. The chain carries TRBV7-2 and TRBJ2-7, with 9 bases identical to TRBD1. The CDR3 has 15 residues. V lost 4 bases, J lost 1 base, and 5 bases stayed unmatched. Germline-derived CDR1 and CDR2 are SGHTA and FQGNSA. This CDR3 reads CASSWDRVRSYEQYF. The CDR3 region has the DNA TGTGCCAGCAGCTGGGACAGGGTAAGATCCTACGAGCAGTACTTC. Together with reference TRBV7-2 and TRBJ2-7, the CDR3 gives the full variable domain: GAGVSQSPSNKVTEKGKDVELRCDPISGHTALYWYRQSLGQGLEFLIYFQGNSAPDKSGLPSDRFSAERTGGSVSTLTIQRTQQEDSAVYLCASSWDRVRSYEQYFGPGTRLTVT.

The CDR3 coding sequence is TGCGCCAGCAGCCAAGATTGGGCCGGGGAGCTGTTTTTT. It specifies CASSQDWAGELFF. J is TRBJ2-2 and V is TRBV4-3; D is uncertain. The length of the CDR3 is 13 residues. The germline V gene has CDR1 LGHNA and CDR2 YSLEER. Trimming left V 0 bases short and J 6 bases short, with 5 bases between.

This clone has only one observation. The rearrangement uses TRBV7-9 and TRBJ1-4; no clear D. The CDR3 totals 14 residues. CDR1 and CDR2 from the germline V gene are SEHNR and FQNEAQ (reference sequence). Trimming took 6 bases from V and 3 from J, leaving 11 bases between them. The CDR3 DNA reads as TGTGCCAGCAGTTCACGGGCCCCTAATGAAAAACTGTTTTTT. Translated: CASSSRAPNEKLFF.

CDR3 sequence (DNA): TGTGCCAGCTCACGGGGACAGGGGGCTCTGAGTGGCTACACCTTC. Encoded protein: CASSRGQGALSGYTF. The chain links TRBV18 to TRBJ1-2, with TRBD1 matching over 12 bases. Germline V lookup: CDR1 KGHSH, CDR2 LQKENI. This CDR3 is 15 amino acids long. Unmatched junction bases numbered 7, after V lost 4 bases and J lost 7 bases.

This clone turned up a few times. The rearrangement uses TRBV5-1 and TRBJ1-2; 11 bases match TRBD1. V was clipped by 4 bases and J by 7 bases; unmatched bases: 6. This CDR3 comprises 14 residues. Germline V lookup: CDR1 SGHRS, CDR2 YFSETQ. The CDR3 DNA reads as TGCGCCAGCAGCGAACCGGGACAGGGGGGTGGCTACACCTTC. Translated: CASSEPGQGGGYTF.

The chain employs TRBV7-9 and TRBJ2-7, with unresolved D. V shed 0 bases and J shed 2 bases, with 8 bases lying between them. The CDR3 contains 14 residues. CDR1 is SEHNR, CDR2 FQNEAQ, per germline (reference sequence). The CDR3 reads CASSLAGRTYEQYF. The CDR3 DNA follows: TGTGCCAGCAGCTTAGCGGGTAGGACCTACGAGCAGTACTTC.

This chain connects TRBV5-1 to TRBJ1-2, with 7 bases fitting TRBD1. This CDR3 has 18 amino acids. V dropped 1 base and J dropped 0; count of bases not matched to a gene: 12. The germline V gene has CDR1 SGHRS and CDR2 YFSETQ. This CDR3 reads CASSLSVFTGTANYGYTF. The CDR3 coding sequence is TGCGCCAGCAGCTTGTCCGTCTTTACCGGGACAGCTAACTATGGCTACACCTTC.

The chain uses TRBV11-2 and TRBJ2-1; D unresolved. Trimming cost V 5 bases and J 7 bases, with 18 bases left between them. CDR3 length: 15 residues. Germline V gene lookup returns CDR1 SGHAT and CDR2 FQNNGV. In nucleotides, the CDR3 is TGTGCCAGCAGCCCCGACCCACTGCTTTTTAATGAGCAGTTCTTC. Residues: CASSPDPLLFNEQFF.

The chain joins TRBV10-2 to TRBJ1-6, with unresolved D. CDR1 WSHSY and CDR2 SAAADI come from the germline V gene. V dropped 4 bases and J dropped 7 bases, with 5 bases sitting between them. CDR3 length: 12 residues. The DNA for the CDR3 is TGCGCCAGCAGTGCGGCAAATTCACCCCTCCACTTT. This codes for CASSAANSPLHF.

This clone has a handful of counts. The chain links TRBV2 to TRBJ2-2; D remains unclear. Trimming cost V 5 bases and J 0 bases, with 10 bases left between them. The germline CDR1 and CDR2 sequences are SNHLY and FYNNEI. The CDR3 is 15 amino acids. In DNA, the CDR3 is TGTGCCAGCAGTCCCCGGGTGTCGAACACCGGGGAGCTGTTTTTT. It is translated as CASSPRVSNTGELFF.

V usage is TRBV7-6 and J usage is TRBJ2-3, with no clear D. Germline lookup yields CDR1 SGHVS and CDR2 FNYEAQ. The CDR3 covers 16 residues. Trimming shortened V by 2 bases and J by 2 bases, and 14 bases separated the two germline ends. The CDR3 sequence is CASSLSGGLITDTQYF. The DNA of the CDR3 is TGTGCCAGCAGCTTATCTGGTGGCTTAATCACAGATACGCAGTATTTT. Complete variable domain (other parts from reference TRBV7-6 and TRBJ2-3): GAGVSQSPRYKVTKRGQDVALRCDPISGHVSLYWYRQALGQGPEFLTYFNYEAQQDKSGLPNDRFSAERPEGSISTLTIQRTEQRDSAMYRCASSLSGGLITDTQYFGPGTRLTVL.

J is TRBJ1-1 and V is TRBV5-1; 9 bases match TRBD1. Germline CDR1 is SGHRS and CDR2 is YFSETQ. V shed 4 bases, J shed 0 bases, and the junction held 1 base outside the gene matches. The CDR3 spans 14 residues. The CDR3 spells CASSGTGLNTEAFF. CDR3 nucleotides: TGCGCCAGCAGCGGGACAGGGTTGAACACTGAAGCTTTCTTT. The full variable domain, rest sourced from reference TRBV5-1 and TRBJ1-1, is KAGVTQTPRYLIKTRGQQVTLSCSPISGHRSVSWYQQTPGQGLQFLFEYFSETQRNKGNFPGRFSGRQFSNSRSEMNVSTLELGDSALYLCASSGTGLNTEAFFGQGTRLTVV.

The chain has TRBV19 and TRBJ2-1; 8 nucleotides agree with TRBD2. V was clipped by 5 bases and J by 0 bases; unmatched bases: 0. The germline V gene has CDR1 LNHDA and CDR2 SQIVND (reference sequence). The CDR3 length is 14 residues. CDR3 loop: CASSREGSYNEQFF. The CDR3 DNA sequence: TGTGCCAGTAGTCGGGAGGGCTCCTACAATGAGCAGTTCTTC.

There are a few counts of this clone. The chain uses TRBV7-6 and TRBJ2-5, with a tentative D call TRBD2 (6 bases). The length of the CDR3 is 14 residues. The V end lost 3 bases, the J end lost 3 bases, and 11 bases lay between the germline ends. Germline V gives CDR1 SGHVS, CDR2 FNYEAQ. The CDR3 DNA follows: TGTGCCAGCAGCTTGGGCGGGAACGAAGAGACCCAGTACTTC. Encoded protein: CASSLGGNEETQYF.

A word on this clone: The junction departs from germline at one end; a sequencing error may be responsible. The chain links TRBV7-2 to TRBJ2-1; the D call may be TRBD1 or TRBD2 (7 bases each). This CDR3 region has 13 residues. The germline CDR1 and CDR2 sequences are SGHTA and FQGNSA. This CDR3 is CASSLPGGAGNLF. DNA of the CDR3: TGTGCCAGCAGCCTCCCAGGGGGGGCAGGCAACCTCTTC.

The chain combines TRBV11-2 with TRBJ2-5; tentative D call: TRBD1 (7 bases). The CDR3 runs 15 residues. V was pared by 2 bases and J by 5 bases, with 15 bases between. CDR1 and CDR2 (germline): SGHAT, FQNNGV. The CDR3: CASSLMQGGGETQYF. CDR3 nucleotides: TGTGCCAGCAGCTTAATGCAGGGGGGTGGGGAGACCCAGTACTTC.

The chain employs TRBV6-5 and TRBJ1-5; the D is unclear. Trimming shortened V by 6 bases and J by 5 bases, and 11 bases separated the two germline ends. The CDR3 sequence is 13 residues long. Germline CDR1 and CDR2: MNHEY and SVGAGI. CDR3 sequence (DNA): TGTGCCAGCAGGTTGACGGTTGATCAGCCCCAGCATTTT. It encodes CASRLTVDQPQHF.

The chain carries TRBV28 and TRBJ2-2; a weak D match, TRBD1 (6 bases). In germline, CDR1 is MDHEN, CDR2 SYDVKM. The V gene lost 6 bases and the J gene lost 6 bases, with 14 bases spanning the gap. This CDR3 comprises 14 residues. The CDR3 sequence: CASSGTLEAGELFF. The CDR3 nucleotides read TGTGCCAGCAGCGGGACATTGGAAGCCGGGGAGCTGTTTTTT.

V and J are TRBV9 and TRBJ2-2; possibly TRBD1 for D (5 bases). Trimming took off 1 base at V and 0 bases at J, with 13 bases between the two ends. CDR3 length: 17 amino acids. CDR1 is SGDLS, CDR2 YYNGEE, per germline. CDR3 DNA: TGTGCCAGCAGCGTAACACCAGGGCCTCCGAACACCGGGGAGCTGTTTTTT. Its translation is CASSVTPGPPNTGELFF.